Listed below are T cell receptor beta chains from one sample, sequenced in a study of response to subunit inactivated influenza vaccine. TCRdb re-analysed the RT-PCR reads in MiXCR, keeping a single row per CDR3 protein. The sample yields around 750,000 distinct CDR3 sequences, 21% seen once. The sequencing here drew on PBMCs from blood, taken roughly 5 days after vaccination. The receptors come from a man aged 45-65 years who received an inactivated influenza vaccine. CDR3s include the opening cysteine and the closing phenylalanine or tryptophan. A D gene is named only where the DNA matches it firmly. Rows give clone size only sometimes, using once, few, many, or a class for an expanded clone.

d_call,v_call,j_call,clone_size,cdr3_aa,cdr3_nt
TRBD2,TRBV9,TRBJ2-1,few,CASSVGGRAQGEQFF,TGTGCCAGCAGCGTAGGCGGGAGGGCCCAGGGAGAGCAGTTCTTC
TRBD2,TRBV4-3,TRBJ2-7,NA,CASSQMGTSNYEQYF,TGCGCCAGCAGCCAAATGGGGACTAGCAACTACGAGCAGTACTTC
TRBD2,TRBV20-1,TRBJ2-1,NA,CSAPKLAEPYNEQFF,TGCAGTGCGCCAAAACTAGCGGAACCCTACAATGAGCAGTTCTTC
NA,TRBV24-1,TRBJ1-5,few,CATSRGDQPQHF,TGTGCCACCAGTCGTGGGGATCAGCCCCAGCATTTT
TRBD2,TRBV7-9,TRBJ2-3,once,CASSTLAGVTDTQYF,TGTGCCAGCAGCACACTAGCGGGAGTCACAGATACGCAGTATTTT
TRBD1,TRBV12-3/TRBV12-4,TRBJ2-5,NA,CASSLGGRNIQETQYF,TGTGCCAGCAGCCTAGGGGGCCGAAACATCCAAGAGACCCAGTACTTC
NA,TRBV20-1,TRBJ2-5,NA,CRIGHSQETQYF,TGCAGAATTGGACATTCCCAAGAGACCCAGTACTTC
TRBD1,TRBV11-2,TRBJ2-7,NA,CASSRPGQGSCEQYF,TGTGCCAGCAGCAGACCCGGACAGGGGTCCTGCGAGCAGTACTTC
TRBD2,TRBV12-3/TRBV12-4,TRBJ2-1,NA,CASASGVSYNEQFF,TGTGCCAGCGCTAGCGGGGTTAGTTACAATGAGCAGTTCTTC
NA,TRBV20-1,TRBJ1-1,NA,CSARDPLTMNTEAFF,TGCAGTGCTAGAGACCCCCTCACAATGAACACTGAAGCTTTCTTT
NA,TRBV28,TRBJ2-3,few,CASSSSSRGLTDTQYF,TGTGCCAGCAGTTCCTCTAGCAGGGGCCTCACAGATACGCAGTATTTT
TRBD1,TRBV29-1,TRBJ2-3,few,CSDRQGARDTQYF,TGCAGCGATCGACAGGGGGCACGAGATACGCAGTATTTT
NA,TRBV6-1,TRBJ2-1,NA,CVSSPLDSDLGNEQFF,TGTGTCAGCAGTCCCTTGGACAGCGACCTAGGGAATGAGCAGTTCTTC
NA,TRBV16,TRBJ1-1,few,CASSQSTGYGVGTEAFF,TGTGCCAGCAGCCAATCCACAGGATATGGGGTGGGGACTGAAGCTTTCTTT
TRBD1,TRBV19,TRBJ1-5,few,CASNHRGDQPQHF,TGTGCCAGTAACCACAGGGGGGATCAGCCCCAGCATTTT
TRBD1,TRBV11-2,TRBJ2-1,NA,CASSLDRDGEQFF,TGTGCCAGCAGCTTGGACAGGGATGGTGAGCAGTTCTTC
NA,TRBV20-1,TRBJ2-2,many,CSARDVRTGELFF,TGCAGTGCTAGAGACGTCCGCACCGGGGAGCTGTTTTTT
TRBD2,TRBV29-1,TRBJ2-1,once,CSVRPLAGANEQFF,TGCAGCGTTAGACCTCTAGCGGGAGCGAATGAGCAGTTCTTC
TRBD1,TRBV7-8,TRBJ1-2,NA,CASSLDRQGYYGYTF,TGTGCCAGCAGCTTGGACCGACAGGGCTACTATGGCTACACCTTC
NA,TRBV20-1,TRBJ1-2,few,CSARDQDGGGYTF,TGCAGTGCTAGAGATCAGGACGGGGGTGGCTACACCTTC